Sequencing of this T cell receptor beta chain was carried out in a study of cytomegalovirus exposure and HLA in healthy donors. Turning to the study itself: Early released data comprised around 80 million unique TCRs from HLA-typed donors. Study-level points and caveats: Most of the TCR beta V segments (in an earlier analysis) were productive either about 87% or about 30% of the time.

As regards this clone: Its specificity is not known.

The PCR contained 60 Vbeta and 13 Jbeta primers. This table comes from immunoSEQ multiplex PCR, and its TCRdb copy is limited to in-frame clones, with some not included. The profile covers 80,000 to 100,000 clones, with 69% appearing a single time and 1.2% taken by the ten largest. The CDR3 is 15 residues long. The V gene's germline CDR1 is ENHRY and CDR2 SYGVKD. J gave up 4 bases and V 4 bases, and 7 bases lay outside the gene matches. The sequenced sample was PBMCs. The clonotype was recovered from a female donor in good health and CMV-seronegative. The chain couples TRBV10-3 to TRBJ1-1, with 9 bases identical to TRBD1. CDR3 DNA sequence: TGTGCCATCAGTGGACAGGGGGTACCTCTCACTGAAGCTTTCTTT. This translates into CAISGQGVPLTEAFF.